Here is one T cell receptor (beta chain) with its context. Antigen: not known. This CDR3 comprises 14 residues. Germline CDR1 LNHDA, CDR2 SQIVND (reference sequence). V was cut by 11 bases and J by 5 bases, with 22 bases left in between. These data originate in a study of molecular identifiers for immune sequencing clone quantification. The study's findings and limits: Among 800,000 to 1,000,000 naive cells, as was reported, spiked Jurkat TCR RNA from one cell was detectable.

The use of previously described methods and listed TCR primers produced the bulk TCR libraries. TCRdb reanalysed the PCR reads using MiXCR and keeps one entry per CDR3 protein. The table includes around 460,000 distinct CDR3 sequences, about 22% detected once. Naive CD8 T cells were sorted as CD8+CD4-CCR7+CD45RA+. This chain joins TRBV19 and TRBJ2-7; no reliable D call. The sequence derives from a human donor in good health. Some libraries in this study had Jurkat cell RNA spiked in. The sequenced sample consisted of naive CD8+ T cells from blood, with Jurkat cell RNA spiked in. Noted subset: FACS-sorted CD8+CD4-CCR7+CD45RA+ naive T cells. CDR3 loop: CASDSGPVSNEQYF. The CDR3 DNA reads as TGTGCCTCCGATTCCGGCCCCGTGTCCAACGAGCAGTACTTC.